A single T cell receptor beta chain is shown here with its context. This sample is drawn from a study of response to subunit inactivated influenza vaccine. MiXCR, applied by TCRdb to the RT-PCR reads, yields one record per CDR3 protein. The sample consists of more than 700,000 distinct CDR3 sequences, around 20% of them appearing once. V was pared by 5 bases and J by 1 base, with 8 bases between. CDR3 length: 12 amino acids. Germline V CDR1 and CDR2: DFQATT, SNEGSKA (reference sequence). Sequencing was performed on PBMCs from blood, taken roughly 5 days after vaccination. The chain combines TRBV20-1 with TRBJ2-5; no firm D call. The source of this sequence is a man aged 45-60 years who received an inactivated influenza vaccine. CDR3 coding DNA: TGCAGTGCTCTCCGGGCCCAAGAGACCCAGTACTTC. Translated, it gives CSALRAQETQYF.